Following are 5 T cell receptor beta chains from one sample sequenced in a study of blood T cell repertoires in COVID-19. Repertoires were generated with immunoSEQ multiplex PCR, while TCRdb's copy carries only in-frame clones and drops some. The sample comprises just over 150,000 clones, about 85% of which are singletons, and about 2.5% rests with the top ten. Source material: peripheral blood. The receptors originated from a woman between 65 and 79 years old with acute or convalescent COVID-19.

The V gene is TRBV10-3, the J gene TRBJ1-5, with unresolved D. The CDR3 contains 14 residues. Per germline, CDR1 ENHRY and CDR2 SYGVKD. The ends were cut back, 2 bases at V and 7 bases at J, with 12 bases in the middle. CDR3 sequence: CAISERGGRQPQHF. The CDR3 coding sequence is TGTGCCATCAGTGAGCGGGGAGGGAGACAGCCCCAGCATTTT.

This clone was observed once. The chain combines TRBV11-2 with TRBJ1-6; no reliable D call. Trimming removed 6 bases from V and 0 bases from J, with 9 bases in between. The CDR3 is made up of 15 amino acids. Germline V gives CDR1 SGHAT, CDR2 FQNNGV. The DNA of the CDR3 is TGTGCCAGCAGTATCGGACTCTCCTATAATTCACCCCTCCACTTT. It is translated as CASSIGLSYNSPLHF.

The chain uses TRBV2 and TRBJ2-1, with 7 bases matching TRBD2. The CDR3 is made up of 13 amino acids. The germline CDR1 and CDR2 sequences are SNHLY and FYNNEI. The V gene end was trimmed by 6 bases and the J gene end by 8 bases; junction bases not matched to a gene: 7. DNA of the CDR3: TGTGCCAGCAGGAGGGACTATAGTGATGAGCAGTTCTTC. Protein: CASRRDYSDEQFF.

The rearrangement joins TRBV6-5 to TRBJ1-2, with D perhaps TRBD1 (5 bases). The V gene lost 0 bases and the J gene lost 0 bases, with 11 bases spanning the gap. The CDR3 is 16 amino acids. The germline V gene has CDR1 MNHEY and CDR2 SVGAGI. CDR3 sequence (DNA): TGTGCCAGCAGTTACTCCAGTACAGGAGCTAACTATGGCTACACCTTC. Encoded protein: CASSYSSTGANYGYTF.

The chain has TRBV11-1 and TRBJ2-3, with 10 bases aligning to TRBD2. The germline gives CDR1 SGHAT, CDR2 FQDESV (reference sequence). V trimming: 3 bases; J trimming: 0 bases; junction bases outside the gene matches: 3. The CDR3 loop spans 16 amino acids. CDR3: CASSLVAGGSTDTQYF. CDR3 DNA: TGTGCCAGCAGCTTGGTAGCGGGGGGAAGCACAGATACGCAGTATTTT.